These T cell receptor beta chains were read from a single sample in a study of OX40 agonist ivuxolimab in advanced cancers. The data were produced by immunoSEQ multiplex PCR, yet TCRdb's version contains in-frame clones alone and is incomplete. This sample has 90,000 to 95,000 clones; around 87% occur once, and the top ten carry more than 4%. Specimen: CD4+ or CD8+ T cells sorted from blood, collected in a trial of the OX40 agonist ivuxolimab. These receptor sequences come from an adult with an advanced solid tumor such as melanoma, head and neck, liver or kidney cancer. Each CDR3 is given with its conserved first and last residue. A D gene is named only where the DNA matches it firmly. Clone size is not always given. Where it is, it says once, few, many or a class for expanded clones.

abundance	d_gene	j_gene	v_gene	CDR3aa	CDR3nt
once	NA	TRBJ2-7	TRBV4-2	CASSPVGGEQYF	TGTGCCAGCAGCCCAGTGGGGGGTGAGCAGTACTTC
NA	NA	TRBJ2-5	TRBV19	CASSATGLQETQYF	TGTGCCAGTAGTGCGACAGGTCTCCAAGAGACCCAGTACTTC
NA	NA	TRBJ1-1	TRBV19	CASSSQGGTEAFF	TGTGCCAGTAGCAGCCAGGGAGGCACTGAAGCTTTCTTT
few	NA	TRBJ2-2	TRBV18	CASSPAGITGELFF	TGTGCCAGCTCACCAGCCGGTATAACCGGGGAGCTGTTTTTT
few	NA	TRBJ2-5	TRBV7-2	CASSLVTGQETQYF	TGTGCCAGCAGCTTAGTCACAGGCCAAGAGACCCAGTACTTC
NA	NA	TRBJ2-7	TRBV5-1	CASNAGRGYEQYF	TGCGCCAGCAACGCGGGTAGGGGATACGAGCAGTACTTC
NA	TRBD2	TRBJ2-3	TRBV19	CASSIGSASGSIDTQYF	TGTGCCAGTAGTATAGGGTCGGCTAGCGGGAGCATAGATACGCAGTATTTT
few	TRBD1	TRBJ1-5	TRBV28	CASSTLGQRSNQPQHF	TGTGCCAGCAGTACCTTGGGACAGAGAAGCAATCAGCCCCAGCATTTT
NA	NA	TRBJ2-5	TRBV30	CAWRKKETQYF	TGTGCCTGGAGGAAGAAAGAGACCCAGTACTTC
NA	TRBD1	TRBJ1-4	TRBV7-2	CASSLGYRGLGEKLFF	TGTGCCAGCAGCTTAGGTTACAGGGGGCTAGGTGAAAAACTGTTTTTT
NA	TRBD1	TRBJ2-3	TRBV7-9	CASSSGQGLTRNTDTQYF	TGTGCCAGCAGCTCTGGACAGGGGTTGACTAGAAACACAGATACGCAGTATTTT
NA	NA	TRBJ1-1	TRBV7-2	CASSLGAGTMNTEAFF	TGTGCCAGCAGCTTAGGTGCAGGGACCATGAACACTGAAGCTTTCTTT
NA	NA	TRBJ1-6	TRBV7-2	CASSQGPRALHF	TGTGCCAGCAGCCAGGGGCCAAGGGCCCTCCACTTT
NA	NA	TRBJ1-5	TRBV6-5	CASSSQGLSNQPQHF	TGTGCCAGCAGCTCGCAGGGGCTCAGCAATCAGCCCCAGCATTTT
NA	NA	TRBJ1-2	TRBV11-3	CASSLLPDVKGYTF	TGTGCCAGCAGCCTACTCCCGGACGTTAAGGGCTACACCTTC
NA	TRBD1	TRBJ2-4	TRBV28	CASSTGQGALAKNIQYF	TGTGCCAGCAGTACGGGACAGGGGGCCTTAGCCAAAAACATTCAGTACTTC
NA	TRBD1	TRBJ1-1	TRBV27	CASSAPRGGPREAEAFF	TGTGCCAGCAGTGCCCCAAGAGGGGGCCCGCGGGAGGCTGAAGCTTTCTTT
NA	TRBD1	TRBJ2-4	TRBV7-2	CASSSATRDRKNIQYF	TGTGCCAGCAGCTCCGCAACGAGGGACAGGAAAAACATTCAGTACTTC
once	NA	TRBJ1-2	TRBV29-1	CSVEDGTWGGYTF	TGCAGCGTTGAGGACGGGACTTGGGGTGGCTACACCTTC
NA	NA	TRBJ2-3	TRBV29-1	CSVSSDTDTQYF	TGCAGCGTCTCTAGCGACACAGATACGCAGTATTTT
NA	NA	TRBJ1-3	TRBV10-3	CAISDPGSYGNTIYF	TGTGCCATCAGTGATCCAGGGAGTTATGGAAACACCATATATTTT
NA	NA	TRBJ1-1	TRBV19	CASSMTGMVTEAFF	TGTGCCAGTAGTATGACCGGGATGGTCACTGAAGCTTTCTTT
NA	NA	TRBJ1-4	TRBV28	CASSLPRHEKLFF	TGTGCCAGCAGTTTGCCCCGGCATGAAAAACTGTTTTTT